This T cell receptor beta chain was identified in a study of blood T cell repertoires in COVID-19 (dated by TCRdb to the early 2020s). Some background on the complete study: Collaborator samples came from the United States, Italy and Spain and covered acute and convalescent phases of COVID-19. The prospective study material was composed of cDNA or gDNA derived from T cells, B-cell-depleted T cells, or PBMCs. The dataset comprised deeply sampled blood TCRbeta repertoires from subjects exposed to, actively infected with, or recovered from COVID-19. A freely available public database, intended as a resource for researchers studying the immune response to SARS-CoV-2, is where the repertoires were released. Samples were obtained from the ongoing ImmuneRACE study (first 160 participants) and from 950 to 1,500 subjects provided by 6 global collaborators. Nearly every sample came with metadata listing a de-identified subject ID, COVID-19 status, age in years and sex. Where HLA class I and class II types were available, the types were taken from metadata supplied by the sample provider, not from assay-based typing.

TCRbeta CDR3 regions were amplified from genomic DNA by means of the immunoSEQ Assay, a bias-controlled multiplex PCR. Per the authors' processing: The number of nucleated cells in each sample was estimated from the amplification of reference gene primers within the assay. To quantify the absolute abundance of each unique TCRbeta CDR3 rearrangement, sequence reads were collapsed and filtered. For each sample, productive Simpson clonality was calculated as the square root of Simpson's diversity index over productive rearrangements. TCRdb provides this immuneACCESS table in a form limited to in-frame rearrangements. Some clones are lacking; in checked studies, under half of them reflect an unresolved V gene, and why the rest are absent is not known. V and J calls and clone size are those listed in that table; D and trimming were worked out from the DNA. This sample gives fewer than 90,000 clones in total; about 80% of them show up just once. The ten largest clones represent around 10% of the sample.

Study-wide conclusions, independent of this receptor: The quantity of clinical and demographic metadata differed by source and by participant and was supplied without curation.

Whole blood was collected in K2EDTA tubes by collaborating institutions according to the institutions' own protocols. For TCRbeta analysis, collaborator samples were shipped as frozen whole blood, as isolated PBMCs, or as DNA extracted from either sample type. A distance of 10 bases separates the germline ends of V and J, which lose 6 bases and 5 bases respectively. The germline V gene (reference sequence) supplies CDR1 DFQATT and CDR2 SNEGSKA. The CDR3 sequence holds 11 residues, the cysteine and phenylalanine included. Of all the DNA, just the CDR3 is kept, 33 bases in frame from base 1. This clone showed up just a few times. Its antigen is still unknown. No much larger clone is present one base from it, and per-base qualities are unavailable.

The chain was built from TRBV20-1 and TRBJ1-2; the D gene is perhaps TRBD1, on 5 matching bases. Sequencing was carried out using peripheral blood. This receptor was taken from a man aged 45 to 65 with acute or convalescent COVID-19. The CDR3: CSANQGYGYTF. The sequenced DNA is TGCAGTGCCAACCAGGGTTATGGCTACACCTTC.